Presented here are 29 T cell receptor beta chains from one specimen sequenced in a study of PD-1 blockade in classical Hodgkin lymphoma. Some clones are missing from TCRdb's copy, which holds only in-frame ones; the method was immunoSEQ multiplex PCR. The sample carries some 58,000 clones, roughly 92% recorded once. Time point: cycle 4 day 1 (C4D1), after less than 7 weeks of nivolumab. Brentuximab vedotin exposure varied among the patients, all of whom had relapsed after autologous stem cell transplantation. The specimen was peripheral blood mononuclear cells (PBMCs), collected before the fourth cycle of nivolumab. The receptors here all came from a human donor with classical Hodgkin lymphoma.

The rearrangement joins TRBV20-1 to TRBJ2-3; D not certain. CDR3 length equals 11 residues. With 5 bases removed from V and 2 bases from J, the gap between germline ends came to 5 bases. Germline V gives CDR1 DFQATT, CDR2 SNEGSKA (reference sequence). As DNA, the CDR3 is TGCAGTGCTGGAATCACAGATACGCAGTATTTT. Translation gives CSAGITDTQYF.

This sequence joins TRBV7-8 and TRBJ2-1; D might be TRBD2 (5 bases). Trimming cost V 9 bases and J 4 bases, with 13 bases left between them. The CDR3 is 13 amino acids. CDR1 is SGHVS and CDR2 is FQNEAQ in the germline V gene. In nucleotides, the CDR3 is TGTGCCAGTCATACCGGGGTTTACAATGAGCAGTTCTTC. Its protein product is CASHTGVYNEQFF.

This clone occurred once. The chain couples TRBV15 to TRBJ2-7; 9 bases are a match to TRBD1. The germline CDR1 and CDR2 sequences are LNHNV and YYDKDF (reference sequence). The V gene end was trimmed by 1 base and the J gene end by 5 bases; junction bases not matched to a gene: 3. The CDR3 has 14 residues. The CDR3 loop is CATSRGTGVDEQYF. DNA of the CDR3: TGTGCCACCAGCAGAGGGACAGGGGTAGACGAGCAGTACTTC.

The rearrangement uses TRBV25-1 and TRBJ2-3; D unresolved. This CDR3 comprises 13 residues. Trimming left V 11 bases short and J 2 bases short, with 14 bases between. CDR1 is MGHDK and CDR2 is SYGVNS in the germline V gene. The CDR3 DNA is TGTGCCGCCGGGTCTACGTCCACAGATACGCAGTATTTT. This sequence encodes CAAGSTSTDTQYF.

J is TRBJ2-5 and V is TRBV6-4; D is undetermined. V was cut by 5 bases and J by 7 bases, with 8 bases left in between. The CDR3 covers 11 residues. Germline V lookup: CDR1 MRHNA, CDR2 SNTAGT. CDR3 loop: CASSQIRTQYF. CDR3 bases: TGTGCCAGCAGTCAGATACGGACCCAGTACTTC.

CDR3 amino acids: CASVPGQKQETQYF. CDR3 bases: TGTGCCAGCGTTCCGGGACAGAAGCAAGAGACCCAGTACTTC. The chain uses TRBV2 and TRBJ2-5, with 7 nucleotides matching TRBD1. The trim removed 8 bases at V and 2 bases at J, leaving 8 bases unmatched. This CDR3 spans 14 amino acids. The germline CDR1 and CDR2 sequences are SNHLY and FYNNEI.

The chain joins TRBV6-5 to TRBJ1-6; D unresolved. Trimming cost V 5 bases and J 10 bases, with 9 bases left between them. Germline assignment: CDR1 MNHEY and CDR2 SVGAGI. The CDR3 spans 12 residues. The chain's CDR3 is CASSPLGSPLHF. The CDR3 nucleotides are TGTGCCAGCAGTCCGCTTGGCTCACCCCTCCACTTT.

This chain joins TRBV6-6 and TRBJ2-7; D possibly corresponds to TRBD2 (6 bases). Germline assignment: CDR1 MNHNY and CDR2 SVGAGI (reference sequence). V was trimmed by 0 bases and J by 5 bases, leaving 11 bases between them. The CDR3 totals 14 residues. CDR3 sequence: CASSYSGLSDEQYF. For the CDR3, the DNA is TGTGCCAGCAGTTACTCCGGACTATCAGACGAGCAGTACTTC.

The gene calls are TRBV2 and TRBJ2-7; maybe TRBD1 (5 bases). Germline V gene lookup returns CDR1 SNHLY and CDR2 FYNNEI. Trimming removed 8 bases at V and 0 bases at J, with 14 bases between. This CDR3 region has 14 residues. CDR3 residues: CASGRDSYSYEQYF. CDR3 nucleotide sequence: TGTGCCAGCGGTCGCGACAGCTACTCCTACGAGCAGTACTTC.

The chain uses TRBV7-2 and TRBJ2-7; D is uncertain. V lost 5 bases to trimming and J lost 5 bases, with 10 bases between them. The CDR3 is made up of 12 amino acids. Germline V CDR1 and CDR2: SGHTA, FQGNSA. In DNA, the CDR3 is TGTGCCAGCAGCCCCCAAAGGAACGAGCAGTACTTC. This translates into CASSPQRNEQYF.

V usage is TRBV18 and J usage is TRBJ1-5, with D tentatively TRBD1 (6 bases). Germline loops: CDR1 KGHSH, CDR2 LQKENI. There are 15 residues in the CDR3. Deletions cut 3 bases from V and 7 bases from J, with 16 bases between. The CDR3 DNA follows: TGTGCCAGCTCACCTTCTGGACAGCTCCTACAGCCCCAGCATTTT. The encoded protein is CASSPSGQLLQPQHF.

The J gene is TRBJ1-2, the V gene TRBV27, with D possibly TRBD1 on 5 matching bases. CDR3 length: 13 residues. V was pared by 6 bases and J by 10 bases, with 18 bases between. CDR1 is MNHEY, CDR2 SMNVEV, per germline (reference sequence). For the CDR3, the DNA is TGTGCCAGCAGGTACCGGGGGGACCCTACCTACACCTTC. The encoded protein is CASRYRGDPTYTF.

The chain couples TRBV15 to TRBJ1-1; unclear D gene. The V gene's germline CDR1 is LNHNV and CDR2 YYDKDF (reference sequence). The CDR3 totals 16 residues. Trimming took 4 bases from V and 3 from J, leaving 18 bases between them. CDR3 region: CATSTVGPERYTEAFF. CDR3 coding DNA: TGTGCCACCAGCACTGTTGGCCCCGAGAGATACACTGAAGCTTTCTTT.

In this sample, this clone turned up once. The gene calls are TRBV20-1 and TRBJ1-1; D gene ambiguous. Germline lookup yields CDR1 DFQATT and CDR2 SNEGSKA (reference sequence). This CDR3 has 11 amino acids. V gave up 4 bases and J gave up 2 bases, with 5 bases separating them. CDR3 sequence: CSAKRNTEAFF. The CDR3 coding sequence is TGCAGTGCTAAAAGAAACACTGAAGCTTTCTTT.

This chain joins TRBV28 and TRBJ1-6, with D maybe TRBD1 (5 bases). The CDR3 loop spans 21 amino acids. V shed 2 bases and J shed 2 bases, with 25 bases lying between them. Per the germline V gene, CDR1 is MDHEN and CDR2 is SYDVKM. This CDR3 is CASSLGGWSVGGGAYNSPLHF. CDR3 nucleotides: TGTGCCAGCAGTTTAGGAGGATGGTCGGTTGGGGGGGGAGCCTATAATTCACCCCTCCACTTT. Supplemented by reference TRBV28 and TRBJ1-6, the full variable domain reads DVKVTQSSRYLVKRTGEKVFLECVQDMDHENMFWYRQDPGLGLRLIYFSYDVKMKEKGDIPEGYSVSREKKERFSLILESASTNQTSMYLCASSLGGWSVGGGAYNSPLHFGNGTRLTVT.

The CDR3 here is CASRRRRTERSEAFF. The CDR3 DNA follows: TGTGCCAGCAGGCGAAGGAGGACAGAAAGATCTGAAGCTTTCTTT. The V and J genes are TRBV6-1 and TRBJ1-1, with a tentative D call TRBD1 (6 bases). Trimming left V 6 bases short and J 6 bases short, with 20 bases between. Per the germline V gene, CDR1 is MNHNS and CDR2 is SASEGT. The CDR3 runs 15 residues.

This clone was seen a single time. The rearrangement joins TRBV18 to TRBJ2-7, with 7 bases matching TRBD2. This CDR3 spans 19 amino acids. Losses at the gene ends were 0 bases for V and 0 bases for J; bases not matched to a gene: 14. CDR1 and CDR2 (germline): KGHSH, LQKENI. The CDR3 sequence: CASSPPLGLDVVSSYEQYF. The CDR3 DNA sequence: TGTGCCAGCTCACCACCCCTAGGACTAGACGTGGTTAGCTCCTACGAGCAGTACTTC. Combining the CDR3 with reference TRBV18 and TRBJ2-7 gives the whole variable domain NAGVMQNPRHLVRRRGQEARLRCSPMKGHSHVYWYRQLPEEGLKFMVYLQKENIIDESGMPKERFSAEFPKEGPSILRIQQVVRGDSAAYFCASSPPLGLDVVSSYEQYFGPGTRLTVT.

The CDR3 is CASSSGLAGGRETQYF. CDR3 DNA: TGTGCCAGCAGTTCGGGACTAGCGGGAGGACGGGAGACCCAGTACTTC. The chain has TRBV28 and TRBJ2-5; 15 nucleotides match TRBD2. V lost 4 bases to trimming and J lost 5 bases; unmatched junction nucleotides: 5. Germline V gives CDR1 MDHEN, CDR2 SYDVKM. There are 16 residues in the CDR3.

The J gene is TRBJ1-5, the V gene TRBV28; the match to TRBD1 covers 8 bases. Germline loops: CDR1 MDHEN, CDR2 SYDVKM. Germline trimming cut 3 bases from V and 6 bases from J; bases unmatched to any gene: 7. This CDR3 spans 15 amino acids. CDR3 coding DNA: TGTGCCAGCAGTTTTCTCGCCAGGGGGCGTCAGCCCCAGCATTTT. It specifies CASSFLARGRQPQHF.

V gene TRBV19 combines with J gene TRBJ1-1; no clear D gene. V was pared by 3 bases and J by 2 bases, with 10 bases between. Germline V gene data show CDR1 as LNHDA and CDR2 as SQIVND (reference sequence). The CDR3 sequence is 14 residues long. This chain's CDR3 is CASSIVWGNTEAFF. In nucleotides, the CDR3 is TGTGCCAGTAGTATCGTTTGGGGAAACACTGAAGCTTTCTTT.

The chain has TRBV11-2 and TRBJ2-7, with 12 bases identical to TRBD2. This CDR3 region has 15 residues. CDR1 is SGHAT and CDR2 is FQNNGV in the germline V gene. J gave up 3 bases and V 1 base, and 1 base lay outside the gene matches. This CDR3 is CASSLGLAGVYEQYF. Here the CDR3 DNA reads TGTGCCAGCAGCTTAGGACTAGCGGGAGTCTACGAGCAGTACTTC.

This chain links TRBV2 with TRBJ1-1; weak D call: TRBD1 (6 bases). This CDR3 region has 12 residues. Germline-derived CDR1 and CDR2 are SNHLY and FYNNEI. The V gene lost 6 bases and the J gene lost 11 bases, with 16 bases spanning the gap. The DNA of the CDR3 is TGTGCCAGCAGGGAGACAGGCCTAAGGGCTTTCTTT. Translated: CASRETGLRAFF.

This clone is a singleton in its sample. This sequence joins TRBV7-3 and TRBJ2-1, with 13 bases that match TRBD2. The CDR3 has 17 residues. V lost 5 bases to trimming and J lost 8 bases; unmatched junction nucleotides: 12. Germline V gene lookup returns CDR1 SGHTA and CDR2 FQGTGA. CDR3 sequence: CASSNGLAGDLSDEQFF. As DNA, the CDR3 is TGTGCCAGCAGCAATGGACTAGCGGGGGACCTTAGCGATGAGCAGTTCTTC.

CDR3 sequence reads: CATRAPGPSRDEQYF. The CDR3 nucleotides are TGTGCCACCAGAGCGCCCGGGCCTTCTCGGGACGAGCAGTACTTC. This chain joins TRBV28 and TRBJ2-7; D not certain. Looked up from germline, CDR1 is MDHEN and CDR2 is SYDVKM. The CDR3 runs to 15 residues. With 10 bases removed from V and 5 bases from J, the gap between germline ends came to 24 bases.

The chain links TRBV10-3 to TRBJ2-7; D is undetermined. Looked up from germline, CDR1 is ENHRY and CDR2 is SYGVKD. The CDR3 spans 12 residues. Deletions cut 3 bases from V and 2 bases from J, with 5 bases between. CDR3 DNA: TGTGCCATCAGTGATGTTGCCTACGAGCAGTACTTC. It encodes CAISDVAYEQYF.

The chain carries TRBV4-2 and TRBJ2-5; D uncertain. The ends were cut back, 4 bases at V and 3 bases at J, with 21 bases in the middle. Germline lookup yields CDR1 LGHNA and CDR2 YNFKEQ. The CDR3 totals 17 residues. CDR3 sequence (DNA): TGTGCCAGCAGCCCCCGCAGCAGGCGGAAAAGCGAAGAGACCCAGTACTTC. This encodes CASSPRSRRKSEETQYF.

The chain carries TRBV28 and TRBJ2-5, with D tentatively TRBD2 (5 bases). V lost 5 bases and J 1 base, leaving 11 bases between the germline ends. Germline CDR1 MDHEN, CDR2 SYDVKM. The CDR3 loop spans 14 amino acids. The DNA of the CDR3 is TGTGCCAGCAGTGACTATAGCCGCCAAGAGACCCAGTACTTC. It yields the protein CASSDYSRQETQYF.

The rearrangement uses TRBV28 and TRBJ2-7; weak D call: TRBD2 (6 bases). The V end was cut by 6 bases, the J end by 1 base, with 13 bases between. The CDR3 extends over 14 amino acids. Germline V lookup: CDR1 MDHEN, CDR2 SYDVKM. The CDR3 DNA follows: TGTGCCAGCAGCGGGACTGGGAGGTCCTACGAGCAGTACTTC. Translating gives CASSGTGRSYEQYF. The full variable domain, in which reference TRBV28 and TRBJ2-7 provide the parts outside the CDR3, is DVKVTQSSRYLVKRTGEKVFLECVQDMDHENMFWYRQDPGLGLRLIYFSYDVKMKEKGDIPEGYSVSREKKERFSLILESASTNQTSMYLCASSGTGRSYEQYFGPGTRLTVT.

The chain recombines TRBV6-5 with TRBJ2-2; D is unresolved. The germline V and J ends were trimmed by 2 bases and 3 bases, with 13 bases remaining between them. The CDR3 covers 16 residues. The V gene's germline CDR1 is MNHEY and CDR2 SVGAGI. The DNA of the CDR3 is TGTGCCAGCAGTTACGGGGTGACTGGGGACACCGGGGAGCTGTTTTTT. It is translated as CASSYGVTGDTGELFF.